This paragraph covers one T cell receptor beta chain sequence. This sample is part of a study of blood T cell repertoires in COVID-19. Study overall: Whether acute or convalescent, the COVID-19 samples came from the United States, Italy and Spain. The analysed material was cDNA or gDNA that came from T cells, B-cell-depleted T cells, or PBMCs.

Per the original data handling: Reference gene primers were amplified, and this amplification served to estimate nucleated cell counts. The assay was immunoSEQ multiplex PCR, and TCRdb's table has in-frame clones only and misses some. V, J and clone size were drawn from that table, and D and trimming were deduced from the DNA. The sample contains tens of thousands of clones, 90% to 95% of which appear only once. V shed 4 bases and J shed 0 bases, with 10 bases lying between them. Germline values: CDR1 SGHRS, CDR2 YFSETQ. The CDR3 has 15 residues. The source material was peripheral blood. The TCR sequence derives from a man between 40 and 49 years old with COVID-19, enrolled during active disease. J is TRBJ2-2 and V is TRBV5-1, with D maybe TRBD1 (6 bases). CDR3 nucleotides: TGCGCCAGCAGCGTAGGACAGACGAACACCGGGGAGCTGTTTTTT. It translates to CASSVGQTNTGELFF.